These 12 T cell receptor beta chains came from one sample sequenced in a study of regulatory T cells in long-lasting Graves disease. Time point described: persistent/refractory GD, antithyroid drugs over 5 years with positive TRAb. The TCR library was made from RNA that had been extracted from PBMCs in TRIzol. Library construction for TCR beta used iRepertoire HTBI primers and Arm-PCR of CDR3 regions. One entry per CDR3 protein, called by TCRdb with MiXCR from the multiplex PCR reads. The sample holds under 500,000 distinct CDR3 sequences, more than 20% seen once. The sample was peripheral blood mononuclear cells (PBMCs), taken when the disease was refractory, from a patient treated with antithyroid drugs. These receptors came from a female donor with Graves disease.

This clonotype was recorded many times. This chain connects TRBV7-2 to TRBJ2-7, with 7 bases identical to TRBD2. Germline V CDR1 and CDR2: SGHTA, FQGNSA. The CDR3 has 14 amino acids. V lost 1 base, J lost 4 bases, and 4 bases stayed unmatched. In nucleotides, the CDR3 is TGTGCCAGCAGCTTAGGGCTAGCGGCTTACGAGCAGTACTTC. As protein: CASSLGLAAYEQYF.

The chain carries TRBV29-1 and TRBJ1-2; no reliable D call. This CDR3 contains 16 residues. V shed 0 bases and J shed 8 bases, with 22 bases lying between them. Looked up from germline, CDR1 is SQVTM and CDR2 is ANQGSEA. The CDR3 DNA is TGCAGCGTTGAAGATTCGCCTCCCCAGCGAGGGTTAGGCTACACCTTC. Protein sequence: CSVEDSPPQRGLGYTF.

The sample holds a few counts of this clonotype. V gene TRBV6-1 combines with J gene TRBJ2-7, with D unclear. CDR3 length: 11 residues. Germline V gene sequence: CDR1 MNHNS, CDR2 SASEGT. The ends were cut back, 5 bases at V and 7 bases at J, with 9 bases in the middle. The CDR3 sequence: CASSPSEEQYF. CDR3 DNA: TGTGCCAGCAGTCCCAGTGAGGAGCAGTACTTC.

This clonotype was found a few times. At one end the junction does not follow the germline gene, possibly because of a read error. The V and J genes are TRBV4-3 and TRBJ2-7, with 8 bases identical to TRBD1. CDR1 and CDR2 (germline): LGHNA, YSLEER. The CDR3 has 14 residues. The CDR3 loop is CASSRDRLTYEQYF. CDR3 nucleotide sequence: TGCGCCAGTAGCCGGGACAGGTTAACCTACGAGCAGTACTTC.

J is TRBJ1-2 and V is TRBV20-1; no reliable D call. CDR1 DFQATT and CDR2 SNEGSKA come from the germline V gene (reference sequence). V was clipped by 5 bases and J by 8 bases, with 18 bases between them. The CDR3 is 13 amino acids. This chain's CDR3 is CSALREPPAGYTF. The DNA for the CDR3 is TGCAGTGCTCTCAGAGAACCTCCCGCCGGCTACACCTTC.

This clonotype has a handful of counts. V usage is TRBV20-1 and J usage is TRBJ1-2, with D perhaps matching TRBD1 (5 bases). CDR1 is DFQATT and CDR2 is SNEGSKA in the germline V gene (reference sequence). The CDR3 is made up of 14 amino acids. Deletions cut 4 bases from V and 7 bases from J, with 19 bases between. CDR3 residues: CSATSQVPTGGYTF. The DNA of the CDR3 is TGCAGTGCTACCTCACAGGTTCCTACGGGTGGCTACACCTTC.

This clonotype was recorded at least ten times. In nucleotides, the CDR3 is TGTGCCAGCAGTTCATGGACAGGGGTAGCCAAAAACATTCAGTACTTC. This codes for CASSSWTGVAKNIQYF. V is TRBV27 and J is TRBJ2-4, with 9 bases matching TRBD1. The V gene's germline CDR1 is MNHEY and CDR2 SMNVEV (reference sequence). The V gene end was trimmed by 4 bases and the J gene end by 0 bases; junction bases not matched to a gene: 4. CDR3 length: 16 amino acids.

The chain couples TRBV2 to TRBJ2-5; D gene unclear. Germline-derived CDR1 and CDR2 are SNHLY and FYNNEI. Trimming removed 8 bases at V and 4 bases at J, with 11 bases between. The CDR3 has 12 amino acids. The CDR3 reads CASGEMGETQYF. DNA of the CDR3: TGTGCCAGCGGGGAAATGGGAGAGACCCAGTACTTC.

This clonotype came up many times. V usage is TRBV28 and J usage is TRBJ1-1; TRBD1 matches at 7 bases. Germline CDR1 and CDR2: MDHEN and SYDVKM. The ends lost 5 bases at V and 11 bases at J; junction bases unmatched: 8. The CDR3 totals 12 residues. The CDR3 DNA follows: TGTGCCAGCAGTATAGACAGGGTGGAGGCTTTCTTT. Protein: CASSIDRVEAFF.

This chain's CDR3 is CASTPSGSPGIQYF. CDR3 nucleotides: TGCGCCAGCACGCCTAGCGGGAGTCCTGGCATTCAGTACTTC. V gene TRBV10-2 combines with J gene TRBJ2-4, with 10 nucleotides matching TRBD2. Germline trimming cut 7 bases from V and 9 bases from J; bases unmatched to any gene: 9. The CDR3 is 14 residues long. Per germline, CDR1 WSHSY and CDR2 SAAADI.

This clonotype has ten or more counts. The chain carries TRBV6-1 and TRBJ2-5, with D unclear. With 4 bases removed from V and 2 bases from J, the gap between germline ends came to 8 bases. Germline V gene lookup returns CDR1 MNHNS and CDR2 SASEGT. The CDR3 length is 13 residues. The CDR3 spells CASSALSQETQYF. CDR3 nucleotides: TGTGCCAGCAGTGCACTATCTCAAGAGACCCAGTACTTC.

The chain couples TRBV12-3 or TRBV12-4 to TRBJ2-6; D is perhaps TRBD1 (6 bases). This CDR3 has 15 residues. V was shortened by 5 bases and J by 4 bases, with 12 bases between the two germline ends. CDR3 region: CASSAGVSGANVLTF. CDR3 coding DNA: TGTGCCAGCAGTGCAGGGGTTTCCGGGGCCAACGTCCTGACTTTC.